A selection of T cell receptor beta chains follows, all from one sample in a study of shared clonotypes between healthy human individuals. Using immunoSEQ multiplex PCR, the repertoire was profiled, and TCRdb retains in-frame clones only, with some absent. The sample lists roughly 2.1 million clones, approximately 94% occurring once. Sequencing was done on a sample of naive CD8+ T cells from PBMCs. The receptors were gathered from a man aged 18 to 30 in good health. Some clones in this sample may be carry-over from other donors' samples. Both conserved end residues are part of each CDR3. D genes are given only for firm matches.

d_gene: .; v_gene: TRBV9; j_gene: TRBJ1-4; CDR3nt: TGTGCCAGCAGCGTAGGTAGTGCAACTAATGAAAAACTGTTTTTT; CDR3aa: CASSVGSATNEKLFF
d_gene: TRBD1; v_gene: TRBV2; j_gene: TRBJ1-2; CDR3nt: TGTGCCAGCAGCGGGATAGTGTTGGGTCACAGGGGAGATTCGTTTTGGGGCTACACCTTC; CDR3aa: CASSGIVLGHRGDSFWGYTF
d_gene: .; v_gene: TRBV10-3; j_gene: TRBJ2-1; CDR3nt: TGTGCCATCAGTGAGTCCTCCTGGCAGTTCTTC; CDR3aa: CAISESSWQFF
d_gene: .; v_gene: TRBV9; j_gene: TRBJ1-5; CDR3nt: TGTGCCAGCAGCTCTACAGGGAATCAGCCCCAGCATTTT; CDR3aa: CASSSTGNQPQHF
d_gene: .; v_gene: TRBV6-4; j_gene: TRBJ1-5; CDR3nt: TGTGCCAGCAGTGCCAGGGACGGCAATCAGCCCCAGCATTTT; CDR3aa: CASSARDGNQPQHF
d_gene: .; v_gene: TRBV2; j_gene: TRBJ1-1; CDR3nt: TGTGCCAGCAGTGACTGGCCCACTGAAGCTTTCTTT; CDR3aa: CASSDWPTEAFF
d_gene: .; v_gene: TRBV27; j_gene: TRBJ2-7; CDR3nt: TGTGCCAGCAGTTTATCGGGGGTCCACGAGCAGTACTTC; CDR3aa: CASSLSGVHEQYF
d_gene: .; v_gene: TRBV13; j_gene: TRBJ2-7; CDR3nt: TGTGCCAGCAGCCCTCCCCTTGGTGGCGAGCAGTACTTC; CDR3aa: CASSPPLGGEQYF
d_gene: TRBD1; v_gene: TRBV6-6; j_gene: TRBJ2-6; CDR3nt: TGTGCCAGCTTCGGGACAGGGACGTCTGGGGCCAACGTCCTGACTTTC; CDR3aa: CASFGTGTSGANVLTF
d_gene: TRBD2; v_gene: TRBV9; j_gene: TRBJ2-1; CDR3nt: TGTGCCAGCAGCGCCTATAGCGGGAGAACTTACAATGAGCAGTTCTTC; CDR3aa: CASSAYSGRTYNEQFF
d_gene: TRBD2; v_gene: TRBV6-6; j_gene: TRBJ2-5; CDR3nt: TGTGCCAGCAGTCCCCTCCGGGGGGAAGAGACCCAGTACTTC; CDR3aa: CASSPLRGEETQYF
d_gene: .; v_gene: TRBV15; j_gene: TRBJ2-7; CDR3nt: TGTGCCACCACTTTCGACCGGGGGTCCTACGAGCAGTACTTC; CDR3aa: CATTFDRGSYEQYF
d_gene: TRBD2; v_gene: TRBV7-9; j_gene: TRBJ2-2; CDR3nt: TGTGCCAGCAGCTTGAAGGGCCCTAGCGGGTCGGTCGGGGAGCTGTTTTTT; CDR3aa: CASSLKGPSGSVGELFF
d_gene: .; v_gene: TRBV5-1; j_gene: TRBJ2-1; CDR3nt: TGCGCCAGCAGCTTGGCCTTCGATGAGCAGTTCTTC; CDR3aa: CASSLAFDEQFF
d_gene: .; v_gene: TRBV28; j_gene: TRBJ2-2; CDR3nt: TGTGCCAGCAGTCCCCATAAGAAGTCCGGGGAGCTGTTTTTT; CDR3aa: CASSPHKKSGELFF